This entry lists 6 T cell receptor beta chains sequenced from one sample in a study of CD8 T cells in ankylosing spondylitis. TCRdb processed the 5' RACE reads anew with MiXCR; each CDR3 protein has one entry. Among roughly 130,000 distinct CDR3 sequences listed, about an eighth were seen once. The sequenced sample was blood, either unsorted or a sorted T cell fraction (not recorded which). The receptors originated from a female donor with ankylosing spondylitis or in good health (not recorded which).

CDR3 amino acids: CAGQRESEQFF. CDR3 bases: TGTGCCGGCCAGCGGGAGAGTGAGCAGTTCTTC. J is TRBJ2-1 and V is TRBV12-3 or TRBV12-4, with 8 positions matching TRBD2. The CDR3 consists of 11 residues. Trimming removed 11 bases from V and 9 bases from J; junction bases left unmatched: 6.

This chain connects TRBV5-1 to TRBJ1-1; D is unresolved. The CDR3 has 13 amino acids. V lost 4 bases and J 1 base, leaving 8 bases between the germline ends. The germline V gene encodes CDR1 SGHRS and CDR2 YFSETQ. CDR3 sequence: CASSIDGNTEAFF. The DNA for the CDR3 is TGCGCCAGCAGCATCGACGGGAACACTGAAGCTTTCTTT.

To note about this clonotype: Given a much more abundant clone one base away, this may be a read error. This rearrangement joins TRBV29-1 to TRBJ2-1; 7 bases line up with TRBD1. V trimming: 6 bases; J trimming: 12 bases; junction bases outside the gene matches: 17. Germline CDR1 reads SQVTM; CDR2 reads ANQGSEA. This CDR3 is built from 14 residues. As DNA, the CDR3 is TGCAGCGTGGGTGGGACAGTCGGCGAAAGTGGGCAGTTCTTC. As protein: CSVGGTVGESGQFF.

This clonotype was seen repeatedly, ten times or more. This chain joins TRBV5-1 and TRBJ2-3; the D gene could be TRBD1 or TRBD2 (5 bases each). The germline V gene encodes CDR1 SGHRS and CDR2 YFSETQ. V was cut by 0 bases and J by 2 bases, with 10 bases left in between. The CDR3 loop spans 15 amino acids. CDR3 sequence: CASSLDGTDTDTQYF. The DNA for the CDR3 is TGCGCCAGCAGCTTGGACGGGACCGACACAGATACGCAGTATTTT.

The chain employs TRBV2 and TRBJ2-1, with a tentative D call TRBD1 (5 bases). From germline, CDR1 is SNHLY and CDR2 FYNNEI. V lost 6 bases and J lost 4, with 7 bases in between. CDR3 size: 12 residues. The CDR3 protein is CASSRVYNEQFF. In nucleotides, the CDR3 is TGTGCCAGCAGCAGGGTATACAATGAGCAGTTCTTC.

This clonotype was recorded a few times. The J gene is TRBJ1-6, the V gene TRBV2; perhaps TRBD1 as D (6 bases). The CDR3 length is 14 residues. V lost 5 bases and J lost 7, with 12 bases in between. Germline assignment: CDR1 SNHLY and CDR2 FYNNEI. Here the CDR3 reads CASSKKGGNSPLHF. The CDR3 DNA reads as TGTGCCAGCAGTAAAAAGGGGGGGAATTCACCCCTCCACTTT.